The rows below give T cell receptor beta chains drawn from one sample of a study of shared clonotypes between healthy human individuals. The data were produced by immunoSEQ multiplex PCR, yet TCRdb's version contains in-frame clones alone and is incomplete. This sample yields more than 600,000 clones, of which roughly 94% are seen a single time; roughly 22% belongs to the top ten. Input material: naive CD8+ T cells sorted from blood. Receptors were obtained from a man younger than 45 in good health. CDR3s include the opening cysteine and the closing phenylalanine or tryptophan. D genes are given only for firm matches. Rows may omit the clone size; those that give it use once, few, many or a size class.

. TRBJ1-4 . TRBV30 TGTGCCTGGAGTCCAGGGGTAGGGGCCGAAAAACTGTTTTTT CAWSPGVGAEKLFF
. TRBJ2-2 . TRBV11-3 TGTGCCAGCAGCTTAATCACCGGGGAGCTGTTTTTT CASSLITGELFF
. TRBJ2-1 . TRBV4-1 TGCGCCAGCAGCCAAGAAAATGCGGCGGGATTCCCTTACAATGAGCAGTTCTTC CASSQENAAGFPYNEQFF
once TRBJ2-2 TRBD2 TRBV4-1 TGCGCCAGCAGCCCCACTAGCGGAGCAAACACCGGGGAGCTGTTTTTT CASSPTSGANTGELFF
once TRBJ2-7 TRBD1 TRBV5-4 TGTGCCAGCAGCTTGGACAGGGGGAGGTACGAGCAGTACTTC CASSLDRGRYEQYF
. TRBJ2-2 TRBD2 TRBV11-2 TGTGCCAGCAACGAAGGGACTAGCGGAGACACCGGGGAGCTGTTTTTT CASNEGTSGDTGELFF
once TRBJ2-3 TRBD1 TRBV5-4 TGTGCCAGCAGCCCACCAGGACAGGGGGAAAGCACAGATACGCAGTATTTT CASSPPGQGESTDTQYF
. TRBJ2-7 . TRBV7-9 TGTGCCAGCAGCCGGGGGCCTGCCTACGAGCAGTACTTC CASSRGPAYEQYF
. TRBJ2-1 . TRBV5-6 TGTGCCAGCAGCTTGGGAGGGAACGATGAGCAGTTCTTC CASSLGGNDEQFF
. TRBJ2-1 TRBD1 TRBV5-4 TGTGCCAGCAGCTTCCCGGGACAGCATGAGCAGTTCTTC CASSFPGQHEQFF
. TRBJ2-7 . TRBV28 TGTGCCAGCAGTCCCCGCAGGGCTCAGGCCTACGAGCAGTACTTC CASSPRRAQAYEQYF
. TRBJ2-6 . TRBV6-6 TGTGCCAGCATCTCTGGGGCCAACGTCCTGACTTTC CASISGANVLTF
. TRBJ2-5 . TRBV21-1 TGTGCCAGCAGCAATCTAGCTGAGGAGACCCAGTACTTC CASSNLAEETQYF
. TRBJ2-7 TRBD1 TRBV7-2 TGTGCCAGCAGCCCGATGGGACAGGGGGCCGACGAGCAGTACTTC CASSPMGQGADEQYF
. TRBJ2-5 TRBD1 TRBV28 TGTGCCAGCAGGGGGGCCGGGACAGGGGATGTTGAGACCCAGTACTTC CASRGAGTGDVETQYF
. TRBJ1-2 . TRBV18 TGTGCCAGCTCACCACTAAGAGGGACGGTAAACTATGGCTACACCTTC CASSPLRGTVNYGYTF
. TRBJ2-1 . TRBV5-1 TGCGCCAGCAGCTTGGGAATCGGGGTATTTACCTACAATGAGCAGTTCTTC CASSLGIGVFTYNEQFF
. TRBJ2-7 . TRBV7-9 TGTGCCAGCAGCTCGGTAGGCGGCGGGATCTACGAGCAGTACTTC CASSSVGGGIYEQYF
once TRBJ2-7 . TRBV29-1 TGCAGCGTTGAGTCGGACTCCTACGAGCAGTACTTC CSVESDSYEQYF
. TRBJ2-2 . TRBV6-6 TGTGCCAGCGTTAGCGGCGGGGAGCTGTTTTTT CASVSGGELFF
. TRBJ2-5 TRBD2 TRBV19 TGTGCCAGTAGTCCCCTGCCTAGCGGGCAAGAGACCCAGTACTTC CASSPLPSGQETQYF
. TRBJ1-5 . TRBV19 TGTGCCAGTACGAAGGCATATTCCAATCAGCCCCAGCATTTT CASTKAYSNQPQHF
. TRBJ2-3 TRBD2 TRBV5-6 TGTGCCAGCAGCTACTTACTAGCGGGAGGTTGGGCAGATACGCAGTATTTT CASSYLLAGGWADTQYF
once TRBJ1-1 TRBD1 TRBV5-1 TGCGCCAGCCGGAGCCCACAGGGGCCCACTGAAGCTTTCTTT CASRSPQGPTEAFF
. TRBJ2-1 TRBD2 TRBV6-6 TGTGCCAGCAGTTTCCTAGCGGGGTCCTACAATGAGCAGTTCTTC CASSFLAGSYNEQFF
. TRBJ1-2 . TRBV29-1 TGCAGCGTTGAGGGGGGGCAGTCTTCAAACTATGGCTACACCTTC CSVEGGQSSNYGYTF
. TRBJ2-1 TRBD1 TRBV19 TGTGCCAGTAGAATGGGACAGGGGGCTTATGAGCAGTTCTTC CASRMGQGAYEQFF
. TRBJ2-7 TRBD2 TRBV11-2 TGTGCCAGCAGCATGGGACTAGCGGGAGCTGGATTCTACGAGCAGTACTTC CASSMGLAGAGFYEQYF
. TRBJ2-7 TRBD1 TRBV18 TGTGCCAGCTCACGCGGACAGGGAGGCTCCTACGAGCAGTACTTC CASSRGQGGSYEQYF
. TRBJ2-7 . TRBV6-5 TGTGCCAGCAGTTACGGCTTCGGGTCGCAGCAGTACTTC CASSYGFGSQQYF
. TRBJ1-1 . TRBV28 TGTGCCAGCAGCTCCACGGGGGTGGGGACTGAAGCTTTCTTT CASSSTGVGTEAFF
. TRBJ1-2 . TRBV6-5 TGTGCCAGCAGTTACTCTACAGGGTTCGGCTACACCTTC CASSYSTGFGYTF
. TRBJ2-3 . TRBV9 TGTGCCAGCAGCGTATTCAGTGCAGGGAGCCCAGATACGCAGTATTTT CASSVFSAGSPDTQYF
. TRBJ2-5 TRBD1 TRBV14 TGTGCCAGCAGCCCATGGACAGGGCAGGAGACCCAGTACTTC CASSPWTGQETQYF
. TRBJ2-5 . TRBV28 TGTGCCAGCAGTTCTCACAGTTCAAGGTTACAAGAGACCCAGTACTTC CASSSHSSRLQETQYF
. TRBJ2-5 TRBD2 TRBV7-8 TGTGCCAGCAGCTTAGCGTTCGGCCTAGCGGGAGCCGGCCAAGAGACCCAGTACTTC CASSLAFGLAGAGQETQYF
. TRBJ1-5 . TRBV16 TGTGCCAGCAGCCTACCGGGGCCCCAGCATTTT CASSLPGPQHF
. TRBJ2-1 TRBD2 TRBV7-9 TGTGCCAGCAGCGGAAGGGGTCGCGGGAGGTCCTACAATGAGCAGTTCTTC CASSGRGRGRSYNEQFF
. TRBJ2-3 TRBD2 TRBV7-8 TGTGCCAGCAGCCCTGCAGGCGGGGGGCCCGGCACAGATACGCAGTATTTT CASSPAGGGPGTDTQYF
. TRBJ2-7 . TRBV7-9 TGTGCCAGCAGCTCGCCTCCCCCCTACGAGCAGTACTTC CASSSPPPYEQYF
. TRBJ2-7 . TRBV2 TGTGCCAGCGGGATGTCGGCTACCCTTTCCTACGAGCAGTACTTC CASGMSATLSYEQYF
few TRBJ2-7 TRBD1 TRBV7-2 TGTGCCAGCAGCGTATGGACAGGGGTCGACGAGCAGTACTTC CASSVWTGVDEQYF
. TRBJ2-2 TRBD1 TRBV5-1 TGCGCCAGCAGCCGAAACGGACAGGGGGCGCGGGAGAAGCTGTTTTTT CASSRNGQGAREKLFF
. TRBJ1-1 . TRBV12-2 TGTGCAAGTCGCCTACTATGGGAGATGAACACTGAAGCTTTCTTT CASRLLWEMNTEAFF
. TRBJ1-1 . TRBV4-1 TGCGCCAGCAGCCAAGTCCCCCCGGGGGGCGGGAACACTGAAGCTTTCTTT CASSQVPPGGGNTEAFF